The clone carrying this T cell receptor (beta chain) was seen only a few times. The antigen is unknown. This sample was included in a study of response to subunit inactivated influenza vaccine. MiXCR, applied by TCRdb to the RT-PCR reads, yields one record per CDR3 protein. The sample carries 450,000 to 600,000 distinct CDR3 sequences, 15% to 20% recorded once. CDR1 SGHTA and CDR2 FQGNSA come from the germline V gene. This CDR3 comprises 14 residues. Trimming cost V 6 bases and J 7 bases; bases outside gene matches: 7. Study results and limitations: Authors suggested each seasonal influenza vaccination recruits few new T cells.

This receptor was identified in a man between 50 and 69 years old who received an inactivated influenza vaccine. This chain links TRBV7-2 with TRBJ2-3; 10 nucleotides agree with TRBD2. Sequencing used CD4+ T cells sorted from PBMCs, obtained about 23 months after vaccination. CDR3 coding DNA: TGTGCCAGCAGAGGGCCTAGCGGGAGAAATACGCAGTATTTT. Protein product: CASRGPSGRNTQYF.